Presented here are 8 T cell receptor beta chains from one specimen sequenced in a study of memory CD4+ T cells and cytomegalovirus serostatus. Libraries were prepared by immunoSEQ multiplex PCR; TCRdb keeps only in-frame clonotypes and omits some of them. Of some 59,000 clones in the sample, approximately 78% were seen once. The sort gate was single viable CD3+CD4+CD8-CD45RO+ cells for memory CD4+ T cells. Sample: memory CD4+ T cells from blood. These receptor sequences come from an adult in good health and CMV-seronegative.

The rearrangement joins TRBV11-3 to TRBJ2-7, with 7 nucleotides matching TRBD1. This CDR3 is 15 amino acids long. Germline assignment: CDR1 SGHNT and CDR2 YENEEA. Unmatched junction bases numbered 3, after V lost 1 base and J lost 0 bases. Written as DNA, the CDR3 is TGTGCCAGCAGCTTAGGACAGGGCTACTCCTACGAGCAGTACTTC. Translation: CASSLGQGYSYEQYF.

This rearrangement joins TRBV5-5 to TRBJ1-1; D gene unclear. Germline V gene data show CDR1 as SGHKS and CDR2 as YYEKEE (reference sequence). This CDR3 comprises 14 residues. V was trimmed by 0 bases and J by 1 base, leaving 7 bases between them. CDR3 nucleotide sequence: TGTGCCAGCAGCTTGGTGGGGAAGAACACTGAAGCTTTCTTT. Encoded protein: CASSLVGKNTEAFF.

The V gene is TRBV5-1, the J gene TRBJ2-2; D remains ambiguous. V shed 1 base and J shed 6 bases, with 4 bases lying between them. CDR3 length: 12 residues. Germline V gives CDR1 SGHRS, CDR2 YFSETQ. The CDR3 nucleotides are TGCGCCAGCAGCTTGTATCCCGGGGAGCTGTTTTTT. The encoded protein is CASSLYPGELFF. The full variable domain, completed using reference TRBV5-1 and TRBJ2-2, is KAGVTQTPRYLIKTRGQQVTLSCSPISGHRSVSWYQQTPGQGLQFLFEYFSETQRNKGNFPGRFSGRQFSNSRSEMNVSTLELGDSALYLCASSLYPGELFFGEGSRLTVL.

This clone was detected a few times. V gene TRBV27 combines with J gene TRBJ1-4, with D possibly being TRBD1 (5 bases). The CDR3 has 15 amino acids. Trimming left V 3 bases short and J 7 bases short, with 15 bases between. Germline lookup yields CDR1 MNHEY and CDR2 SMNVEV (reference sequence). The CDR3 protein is CASSFRGSGGEKLFF. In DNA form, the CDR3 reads TGTGCCAGCAGTTTCCGGGGCTCGGGTGGTGAAAAACTGTTTTTT. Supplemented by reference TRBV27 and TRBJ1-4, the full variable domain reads EAQVTQNPRYLITVTGKKLTVTCSQNMNHEYMSWYRQDPGLGLRQIYYSMNVEVTDKGDVPEGYKVSRKEKRNFPLILESPSPNQTSLYFCASSFRGSGGEKLFFGSGTQLSVL.

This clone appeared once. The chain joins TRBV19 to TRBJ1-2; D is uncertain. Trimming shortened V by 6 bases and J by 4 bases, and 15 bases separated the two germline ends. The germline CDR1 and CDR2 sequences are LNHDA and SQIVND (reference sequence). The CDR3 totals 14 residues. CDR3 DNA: TGTGCCAGTAGGCCTTATCACCTTAGCTATGGCTACACCTTC. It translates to CASRPYHLSYGYTF.

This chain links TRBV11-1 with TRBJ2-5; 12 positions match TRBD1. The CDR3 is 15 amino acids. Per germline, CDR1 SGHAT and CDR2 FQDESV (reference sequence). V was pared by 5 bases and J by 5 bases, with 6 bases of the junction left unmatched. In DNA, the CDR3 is TGTGCCAGCAGCCGCGGGACAGGGGGCGCGGAGACCCAGTACTTC. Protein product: CASSRGTGGAETQYF.

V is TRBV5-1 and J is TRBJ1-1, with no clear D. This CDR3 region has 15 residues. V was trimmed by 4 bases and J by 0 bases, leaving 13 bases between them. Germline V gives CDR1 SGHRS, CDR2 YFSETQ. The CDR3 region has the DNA TGCGCCAGCAGCCCACTCGGCGGTATGAACACTGAAGCTTTCTTT. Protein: CASSPLGGMNTEAFF.

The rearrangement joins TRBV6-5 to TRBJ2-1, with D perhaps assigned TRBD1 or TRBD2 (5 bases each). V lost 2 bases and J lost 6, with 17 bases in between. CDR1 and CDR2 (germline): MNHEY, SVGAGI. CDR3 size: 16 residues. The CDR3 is CASSYPPGASSNEQFF. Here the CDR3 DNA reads TGTGCCAGCAGTTACCCGCCCGGGGCTAGCAGCAATGAGCAGTTCTTC.